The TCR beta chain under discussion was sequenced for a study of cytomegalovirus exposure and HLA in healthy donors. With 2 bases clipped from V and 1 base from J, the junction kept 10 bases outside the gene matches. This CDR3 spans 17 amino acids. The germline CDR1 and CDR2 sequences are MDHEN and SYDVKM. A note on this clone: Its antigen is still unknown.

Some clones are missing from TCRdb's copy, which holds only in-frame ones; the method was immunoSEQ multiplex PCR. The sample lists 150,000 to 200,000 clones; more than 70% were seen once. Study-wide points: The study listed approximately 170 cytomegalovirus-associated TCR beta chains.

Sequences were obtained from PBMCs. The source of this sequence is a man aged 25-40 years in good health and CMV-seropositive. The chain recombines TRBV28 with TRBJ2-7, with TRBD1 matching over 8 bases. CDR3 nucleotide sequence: TGTGCCAGCAGTTTAAATCGTCAGGGGGCGAAATCCTACGAGCAGTACTTC. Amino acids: CASSLNRQGAKSYEQYF.